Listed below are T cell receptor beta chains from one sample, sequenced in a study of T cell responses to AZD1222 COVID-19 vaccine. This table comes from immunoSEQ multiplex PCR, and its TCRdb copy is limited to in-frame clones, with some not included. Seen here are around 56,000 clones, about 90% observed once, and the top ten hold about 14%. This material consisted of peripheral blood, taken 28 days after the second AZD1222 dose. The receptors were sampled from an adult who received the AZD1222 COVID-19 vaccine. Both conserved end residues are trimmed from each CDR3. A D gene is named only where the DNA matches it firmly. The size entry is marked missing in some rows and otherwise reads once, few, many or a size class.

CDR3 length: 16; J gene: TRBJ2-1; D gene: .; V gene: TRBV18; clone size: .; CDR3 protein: ASSPQLLGLAGYNEQF
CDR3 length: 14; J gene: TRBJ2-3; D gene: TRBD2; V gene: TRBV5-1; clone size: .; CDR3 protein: ASSPGLAGYTDTQY
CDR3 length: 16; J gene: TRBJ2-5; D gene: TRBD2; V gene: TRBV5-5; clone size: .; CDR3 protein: ASSLPGLAGGGQETQY
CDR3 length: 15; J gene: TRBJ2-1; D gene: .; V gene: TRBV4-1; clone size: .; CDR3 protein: ASSQGAERSSYNEQF
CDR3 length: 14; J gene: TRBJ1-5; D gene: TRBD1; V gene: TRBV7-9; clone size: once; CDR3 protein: ASSLEAGGPNQPQH
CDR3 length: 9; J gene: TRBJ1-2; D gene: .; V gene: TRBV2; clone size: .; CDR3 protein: ASRAGYGYT
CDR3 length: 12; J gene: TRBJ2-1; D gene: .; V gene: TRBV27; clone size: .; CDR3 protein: ASSPPDYHNEQF
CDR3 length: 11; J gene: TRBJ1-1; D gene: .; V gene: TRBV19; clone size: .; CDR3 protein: ASSPRENTEAF
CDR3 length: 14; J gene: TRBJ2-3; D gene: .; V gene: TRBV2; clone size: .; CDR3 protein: ASSTPAGLGRNTQY
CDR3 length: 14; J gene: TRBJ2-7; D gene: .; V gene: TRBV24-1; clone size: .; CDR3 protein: ATSPRLPRGNHEQY
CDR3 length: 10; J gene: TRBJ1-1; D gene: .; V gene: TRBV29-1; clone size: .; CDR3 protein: SASDSNTEAF
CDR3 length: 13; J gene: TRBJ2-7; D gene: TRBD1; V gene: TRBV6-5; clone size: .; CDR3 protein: ASSPGQGASYEQY
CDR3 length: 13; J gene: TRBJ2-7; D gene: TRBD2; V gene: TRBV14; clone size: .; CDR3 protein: ASSQVAGGPGEQY
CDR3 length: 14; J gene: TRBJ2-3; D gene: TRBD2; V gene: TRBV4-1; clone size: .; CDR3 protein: ASSQQAGGGADTQY
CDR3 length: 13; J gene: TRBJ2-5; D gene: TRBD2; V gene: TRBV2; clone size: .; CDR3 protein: ASSDPAGGRETQY
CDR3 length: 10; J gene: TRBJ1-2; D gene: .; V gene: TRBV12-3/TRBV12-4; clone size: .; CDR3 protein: ASSLRFYGYT
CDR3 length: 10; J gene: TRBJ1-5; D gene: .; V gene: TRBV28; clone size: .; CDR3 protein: ASRAANQPQH
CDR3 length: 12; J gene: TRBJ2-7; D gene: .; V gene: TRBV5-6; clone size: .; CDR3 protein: ASSLRYWVREQY
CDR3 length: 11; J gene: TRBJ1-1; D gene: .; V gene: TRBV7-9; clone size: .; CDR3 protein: ASRVGANTEAF
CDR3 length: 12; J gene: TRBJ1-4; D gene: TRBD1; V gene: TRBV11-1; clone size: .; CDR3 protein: ASSSTGGDEKLF
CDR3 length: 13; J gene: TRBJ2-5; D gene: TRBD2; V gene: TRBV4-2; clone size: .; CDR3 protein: ASSQAGTREETQY
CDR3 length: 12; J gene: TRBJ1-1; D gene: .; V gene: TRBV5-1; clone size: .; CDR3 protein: ASSLGIGNTEAF
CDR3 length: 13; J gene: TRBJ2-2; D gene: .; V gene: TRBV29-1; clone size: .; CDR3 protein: SVEGAGKRAGELF
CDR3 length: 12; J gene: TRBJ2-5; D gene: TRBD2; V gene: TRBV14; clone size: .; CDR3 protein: ASSQFAGGETQY
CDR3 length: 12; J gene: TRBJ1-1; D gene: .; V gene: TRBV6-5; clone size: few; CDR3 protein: ASSYSTLNTEAF
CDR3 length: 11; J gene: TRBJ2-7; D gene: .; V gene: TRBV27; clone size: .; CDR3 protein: ASSLSGRYEQY
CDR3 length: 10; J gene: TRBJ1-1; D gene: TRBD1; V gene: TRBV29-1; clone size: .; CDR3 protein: SAEQGRAEAF
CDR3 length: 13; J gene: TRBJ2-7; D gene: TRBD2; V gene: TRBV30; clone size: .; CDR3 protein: ATRRREGPGYEQY
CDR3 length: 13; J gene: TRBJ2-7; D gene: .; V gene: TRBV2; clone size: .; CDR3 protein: ASSEALGGTYEQY
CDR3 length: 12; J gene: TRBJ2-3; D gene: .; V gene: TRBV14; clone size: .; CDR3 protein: ASSQDTRRVPQY
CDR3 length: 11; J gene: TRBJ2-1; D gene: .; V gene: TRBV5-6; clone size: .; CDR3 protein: ASSFWERNEQF
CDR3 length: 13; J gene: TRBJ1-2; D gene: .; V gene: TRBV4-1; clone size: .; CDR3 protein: ASSQDRTQLYGYT
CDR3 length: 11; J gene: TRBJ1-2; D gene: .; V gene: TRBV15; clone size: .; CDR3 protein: ATSGQENYGYT
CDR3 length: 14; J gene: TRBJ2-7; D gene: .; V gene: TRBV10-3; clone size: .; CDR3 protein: AISESGVRGIYEQY
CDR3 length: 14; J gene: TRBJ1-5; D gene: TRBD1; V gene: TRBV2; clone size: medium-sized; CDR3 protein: ASNQQGGRSNQPQH
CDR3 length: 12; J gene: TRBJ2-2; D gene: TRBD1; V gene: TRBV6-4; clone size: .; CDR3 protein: ASRAGQANGELF
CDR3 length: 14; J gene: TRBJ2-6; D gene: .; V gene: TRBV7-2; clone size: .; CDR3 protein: ASSLTPRSGANVLT
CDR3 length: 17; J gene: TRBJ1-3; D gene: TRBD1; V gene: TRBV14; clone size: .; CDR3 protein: ASSPLSPGTGYSGNTIY
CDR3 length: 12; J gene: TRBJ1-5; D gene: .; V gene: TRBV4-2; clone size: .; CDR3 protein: ASSHGRVAQPQH